These 25 T cell receptor beta chains were sequenced from one sample in a study of shared clonotypes between healthy human individuals (TCRdb year 2020). Preparation of the library involved the immunoSEQ multiplex PCR assay. In TCRdb, the immuneACCESS table is reduced to in-frame sequences with V and J assigned. These tables do not hold every clone; where another copy was compared, an unresolved V gene accounts for under half, and the others remain unexplained. Recorded for this sample are 850,000 to 1,100,000 clones; around three quarters of them occurred a single time. Of the sample, approximately 0.9% falls within the top ten clones. Sequencing was done on a sample of memory CD4+ T cells from PBMCs. This specimen's cell subset or site label, interpreted: CD45RA-negative fraction. The source of these receptors is a man aged 18 to 30 in good health. Some clones in this sample may be carry-over from other donors' samples.

The V gene is TRBV5-1, the J gene TRBJ1-2, with D tentatively TRBD1 (6 bases). Trimming removed 4 bases at V and 8 bases at J, with 12 bases between. The CDR3 is 12 residues long. Per germline, CDR1 SGHRS and CDR2 YFSETQ. This chain's CDR3 is CASSQQGRGYTF. The DNA for the CDR3 is TGCGCCAGCAGCCAACAGGGTAGAGGCTACACCTTC.

The chain recombines TRBV28 with TRBJ1-2, with D maybe TRBD1 (5 bases). Trimming cost V 8 bases and J 4 bases, with 20 bases left between them. CDR1 MDHEN and CDR2 SYDVKM come from the germline V gene. CDR3 length equals 15 residues. The CDR3 DNA follows: TGTGCCAGCTGCCTTAGTGGGGGGACTATCTATGGCTACACCTTC. It specifies CASCLSGGTIYGYTF.

The chain links TRBV25-1 to TRBJ2-3; 9 bases match TRBD2. In germline, CDR1 is MGHDK, CDR2 SYGVNS. V lost 3 bases and J lost 6; bases outside the gene matches: 10. The CDR3 length is 16 residues. The CDR3 protein is CASSDHISGSGDTQYF. Written as DNA, the CDR3 is TGTGCCAGCAGTGACCATATTAGCGGGAGTGGGGATACGCAGTATTTT.

A few counts support this clone. CDR3 in amino acids: CASSDFTGGETQYF. The CDR3 DNA sequence: TGTGCCAGCAGTGATTTTACAGGTGGGGAGACCCAGTACTTC. The chain carries TRBV25-1 and TRBJ2-5; possibly TRBD1 for D (5 bases). This CDR3 comprises 14 residues. The V gene's germline CDR1 is MGHDK and CDR2 SYGVNS. Trimming cost V 3 bases and J 5 bases, with 13 bases left between them.

The chain links TRBV28 to TRBJ2-1; 15 positions match TRBD2. The CDR3 loop spans 18 amino acids. The V gene's germline CDR1 is MDHEN and CDR2 SYDVKM. With 7 bases clipped from V and 6 bases from J, the junction kept 13 bases outside the gene matches. CDR3 region: CASTGLAGGPVALNEQFF. DNA for the CDR3: TGTGCCAGCACCGGACTAGCGGGAGGGCCGGTAGCTCTCAATGAGCAGTTCTTC.

This rearrangement joins TRBV9 to TRBJ2-1; D remains ambiguous. Trimming stripped 0 bases from V and 1 base from J, with 5 bases between. Germline lookup yields CDR1 SGDLS and CDR2 YYNGEE. The CDR3 consists of 14 residues. CDR3 sequence: CASSVGPSYNEQFF. The CDR3 DNA reads TGTGCCAGCAGCGTAGGGCCTTCCTACAATGAGCAGTTCTTC.

V usage is TRBV28 and J usage is TRBJ1-5, with D hard to call. Trimming took 3 bases from V and 5 from J, leaving 14 bases between them. Germline values: CDR1 MDHEN, CDR2 SYDVKM. This CDR3 spans 15 amino acids. The CDR3 spells CASSFTQAFYQPQHF. CDR3 DNA: TGTGCCAGCAGTTTCACCCAGGCGTTCTATCAGCCCCAGCATTTT. Looking up the rest from reference TRBV28 and TRBJ1-5 gives the full variable domain: DVKVTQSSRYLVKRTGEKVFLECVQDMDHENMFWYRQDPGLGLRLIYFSYDVKMKEKGDIPEGYSVSREKKERFSLILESASTNQTSMYLCASSFTQAFYQPQHFGDGTRLSIL.

The rearrangement uses TRBV15 and TRBJ1-5; D is unclear. CDR1 is LNHNV and CDR2 is YYDKDF in the germline V gene (reference sequence). The V end was cut by 0 bases, the J end by 3 bases, with 9 bases between. The CDR3 runs 15 residues. The CDR3 sequence is CATSRDTRINQPQHF. CDR3 DNA sequence: TGTGCCACCAGCAGAGATACCCGGATCAATCAGCCCCAGCATTTT.

V and J are TRBV28 and TRBJ1-1; D not resolved. Trimming stripped 4 bases from V and 7 bases from J, with 13 bases between. This CDR3 contains 13 residues. Germline V CDR1 and CDR2: MDHEN, SYDVKM. The CDR3 here is CASSSTPRGEAFF. DNA of the CDR3: TGTGCCAGCAGTTCGACCCCGCGGGGTGAAGCTTTCTTT.

The chain carries TRBV10-3 and TRBJ2-1; D is unresolved. Germline CDR1 is ENHRY and CDR2 is SYGVKD. The CDR3 covers 13 residues. V was shortened by 6 bases and J by 0 bases, with 6 bases between the two germline ends. CDR3 coding DNA: TGTGCCATCAGAGCTCCCTCCTACAATGAGCAGTTCTTC. Residues: CAIRAPSYNEQFF.

V usage is TRBV5-1 and J usage is TRBJ1-1; D is uncertain. Germline V lookup: CDR1 SGHRS, CDR2 YFSETQ. This CDR3 contains 16 residues. The V gene lost 0 bases and the J gene lost 0 bases, with 12 bases spanning the gap. The CDR3 bases are TGCGCCAGCAGCTTGGGGCAGAACACCATGAACACTGAAGCTTTCTTT. Translation: CASSLGQNTMNTEAFF. Filled out from reference TRBV5-1 and TRBJ1-1, the complete variable domain reads KAGVTQTPRYLIKTRGQQVTLSCSPISGHRSVSWYQQTPGQGLQFLFEYFSETQRNKGNFPGRFSGRQFSNSRSEMNVSTLELGDSALYLCASSLGQNTMNTEAFFGQGTRLTVV.

The chain couples TRBV6-4 to TRBJ2-7; 15 bases are shared with TRBD2. Germline V gene data show CDR1 as MRHNA and CDR2 as SNTAGT. Trimming removed 7 bases from V and 2 bases from J; junction bases left unmatched: 12. The length of the CDR3 is 18 residues. CDR3 residues: CASNPGTSGRKGAYEQYF. The CDR3 DNA follows: TGTGCCAGCAACCCCGGGACTAGCGGGAGGAAAGGGGCCTACGAGCAGTACTTC.

The chain carries TRBV7-8 and TRBJ1-2; D gene uncertain. The length of the CDR3 is 17 residues. The V end lost 4 bases, the J end lost 5 bases, and 23 bases lay between the germline ends. Germline CDR1 reads SGHVS; CDR2 reads FQNEAQ. The CDR3 DNA is TGTGCCAGCAGCTCAGGTATTCGTGAGGCGGAGATGTATGGCTACACCTTC. Its translation: CASSSGIREAEMYGYTF.

The J gene is TRBJ1-1, the V gene TRBV29-1; 7 nucleotides agree with TRBD1. V was pared by 7 bases and J by 5 bases, with 7 bases of the junction left unmatched. Germline V gives CDR1 SQVTM, CDR2 ANQGSEA. CDR3 length equals 12 residues. The CDR3 reads CSGHRGGTEAFF. DNA for the CDR3: TGCAGCGGGCACAGGGGAGGGACTGAAGCTTTCTTT.

The rearrangement uses TRBV19 and TRBJ2-3; 9 nucleotides match TRBD2. The germline gives CDR1 LNHDA, CDR2 SQIVND (reference sequence). J gave up 2 bases and V 3 bases, and 3 bases lay outside the gene matches. The CDR3 extends over 15 amino acids. This CDR3 reads CASSISSGDTDTQYF. The CDR3 DNA sequence: TGTGCCAGTAGTATCTCTAGCGGGGACACAGATACGCAGTATTTT.

This chain uses TRBV5-4 with TRBJ1-1; D remains ambiguous. The V gene's germline CDR1 is SGHNT and CDR2 YYREEE (reference sequence). V was pared by 3 bases and J by 0 bases, with 12 bases between. The CDR3 loop spans 15 amino acids. The CDR3 DNA sequence: TGTGCCAGCAGCTCGTTAGCAGCCATGAACACTGAAGCTTTCTTT. It translates to CASSSLAAMNTEAFF.

This chain joins TRBV6-5 and TRBJ2-2; TRBD2 might be the D (6 bases). The CDR3 is 15 amino acids. V was pared by 4 bases and J by 0 bases, with 9 bases between. CDR1 and CDR2 from the germline V gene are MNHEY and SVGAGI. CDR3 DNA sequence: TGTGCCAGCAGTTGGCTAGCGACGAACACCGGGGAGCTGTTTTTT. Translation: CASSWLATNTGELFF.

Comments on this clone: A far more abundant clone sits one base away, making this likely a read error. The chain combines TRBV28 with TRBJ1-2, with unresolved D. The V gene's germline CDR1 is MDHEN and CDR2 SYDVKM. The CDR3 is 14 amino acids. CDR3 residues: CASSSSPLNYSYTF. For the CDR3, the DNA is TGTGCCAGCAGTTCTTCCCCTCTTAACTATAGCTACACCTTC.

This clone occurred a few times. The chain recombines TRBV28 with TRBJ1-1; perhaps TRBD1 as D (6 bases). The CDR3 loop spans 13 amino acids. The V gene lost 9 bases and the J gene lost 4 bases, with 15 bases spanning the gap. Per the germline V gene, CDR1 is MDHEN and CDR2 is SYDVKM. In DNA form, the CDR3 reads TGTGCCAGTCGAAAGGGGGGACTCACTGAAGCTTTCTTT. This encodes CASRKGGLTEAFF.

This chain joins TRBV20-1 and TRBJ2-1; D call uncertain. CDR3 length: 11 residues. V was trimmed by 4 bases and J by 12 bases, leaving 13 bases between them. Germline CDR1 reads DFQATT; CDR2 reads SNEGSKA (reference sequence). CDR3 coding DNA: TGCAGTGCTATCTCTCGAGAAGTGCAGTTCTTC. As protein: CSAISREVQFF.

This clone was seen once. The chain joins TRBV5-4 to TRBJ2-1; TRBD2 matches 8 bases. There are 15 residues in the CDR3. Germline V gives CDR1 SGHNT, CDR2 YYREEE (reference sequence). J was trimmed by 10 bases and V by 4 bases; bases with no gene match: 13. This CDR3 reads CASSRGGGSLWEQFF. The CDR3 DNA is TGTGCCAGCAGCCGGGGGGGCGGGAGTTTATGGGAGCAGTTCTTC.

The CDR3 bases are TGCGCCAGCAGCCATCAGTACGGAGGACTCACAGATACGCAGTATTTT. As protein: CASSHQYGGLTDTQYF. This chain uses TRBV4-3 with TRBJ2-3; D might be TRBD2 (5 bases). This CDR3 spans 16 amino acids. The V gene's germline CDR1 is LGHNA and CDR2 YSLEER. V lost 3 bases and J 2 bases, leaving 15 bases between the germline ends.

This clone was counted once. This chain connects TRBV27 to TRBJ1-2; a weak D match, TRBD1 (5 bases). Deletions cut 1 base from V and 6 bases from J, with 9 bases between. Germline V gene lookup returns CDR1 MNHEY and CDR2 SMNVEV (reference sequence). The CDR3 contains 13 residues. The CDR3 sequence: CASSLLQGDGYTF. As DNA, the CDR3 is TGTGCCAGCAGTTTATTGCAGGGTGATGGCTACACCTTC.

The chain joins TRBV5-1 to TRBJ2-7; D might be TRBD1 or TRBD2, each matching 5 bases. Germline V CDR1 and CDR2: SGHRS, YFSETQ. The CDR3 covers 17 residues. V was trimmed by 0 bases and J by 5 bases, leaving 21 bases between them. In nucleotides, the CDR3 is TGCGCCAGCAGCTTGGCCAGGGCGGACTGGGGGATGGACGAGCAGTACTTC. As protein: CASSLARADWGMDEQYF.

This chain links TRBV29-1 with TRBJ2-7; D unresolved. Germline CDR1 reads SQVTM; CDR2 reads ANQGSEA. V shed 5 bases and J shed 2 bases, with 13 bases lying between them. The CDR3 contains 13 residues. The CDR3 DNA is TGCAGCGTTACTCCTGGAGAACCCTACGAGCAGTACTTC. Protein: CSVTPGEPYEQYF.